The rows below give T cell receptor beta chains drawn from one sample of a study of cytomegalovirus exposure and HLA in healthy donors. Only in-frame clones appear in the TCRdb table, and some are missing; sequencing was by immunoSEQ multiplex PCR. The data show about 110,000 clones, about 83% seen once. The specimen was PBMCs. These receptor sequences come from a man younger than 35 in good health and CMV-seronegative. Both conserved end residues are part of each CDR3. The D gene is left open where the match is weak. The size of a clone is reported for some rows only, either as once, few or many, or as a class for expanded clones.

j_call v_call d_call clone_size cdr3_nt cdr3_aa
TRBJ1-1 TRBV7-9 NA NA TGTGCCAGCAGCTTAGGGCAGCGTGAAGCTTTCTTT CASSLGQREAFF
TRBJ1-3 TRBV19 NA NA TGTGCCAGTAGTTACTCCGCGGGGGCGCACACCATATATTTT CASSYSAGAHTIYF
TRBJ1-5 TRBV28 TRBD1 once TGTGCCAGCAGTCGAACCGGGACAGGGCTAATTGGGCCCCAGCATTTT CASSRTGTGLIGPQHF
TRBJ1-2 TRBV9 NA NA TGTGCCAGCAGCGATCGGGACACCCCTAACTATGGCTACACCTTC CASSDRDTPNYGYTF
TRBJ2-7 TRBV5-6 NA once TGTGCCAGCAGCTTATCGTCCGTCTCCTACGAGCAGTACTTC CASSLSSVSYEQYF
TRBJ2-7 TRBV28 TRBD2 NA TGTGCCAGCAGTTTACCCACTAGCGGAGGTGACTACGAGCAGTACTTC CASSLPTSGGDYEQYF
TRBJ1-4 TRBV4-1 NA NA TGCGCCAGCAGCCAGGCGACAGGCCAAGACCTGGAAAAACTGTTTTTT CASSQATGQDLEKLFF
TRBJ2-7 TRBV7-2 NA NA TGTGCCAGCAGCTTATGGTCGCTTCCCCAGGCAGTGGAGCAGTACTTC CASSLWSLPQAVEQYF
TRBJ2-5 TRBV7-6 NA NA TGTGCCAGCAGCTTTAGTTACTTACAAGAGACCCAGTACTTC CASSFSYLQETQYF
TRBJ2-3 TRBV9 NA NA TGTGCCAGCTCCAAGAGCGGTAGGGCAGATACGCAGTATTTT CASSKSGRADTQYF
TRBJ2-7 TRBV15 TRBD1 NA TGTGCCACCAGCAGAGAACCCGGGACAGGGATCCACGAGCAGTACTTC CATSREPGTGIHEQYF
TRBJ2-1 TRBV6-5 NA few TGTGCCAGCAGTTACTCGATAGCCGGAGGTGAGCAGTTCTTC CASSYSIAGGEQFF
TRBJ2-1 TRBV19 TRBD2 once TGTGCCAGTAGTATGATGTTAGCGGGAAGTTCTGAGCAGTTCTTC CASSMMLAGSSEQFF
TRBJ2-5 TRBV2 NA NA TGTGCCAGCAGTGGCGGGGGCGAGACCCAGTACTTC CASSGGGETQYF
TRBJ2-1 TRBV7-2 TRBD2 NA TGTGCCAGCAGCTTAAGACTAGCGGGAGGGGCCTCCTACAATGAGCAGTTCTTC CASSLRLAGGASYNEQFF
TRBJ2-7 TRBV7-9 NA NA TGTTCCAGCAGCTTAGGGCGACTCGAGCAGTACTTC CSSSLGRLEQYF
TRBJ2-1 TRBV13 NA NA TGTGCCAGCAGCTCCTACGGAATTAGCGACTCCCGGGATGAGCAGTTCTTC CASSSYGISDSRDEQFF
TRBJ2-7 TRBV30 TRBD2 NA TGTGCCTGGAGCTGGGGGGGGGTGCGGGAGCAGTACTTC CAWSWGGVREQYF
TRBJ2-1 TRBV5-5 TRBD2 NA TGTGCCAGCACCCGCGGTGGCACTAGCGGGGGTCGTGAGCAGTTCTTC CASTRGGTSGGREQFF
TRBJ2-7 TRBV18 NA NA TGTGCCAGCTCACCCCTAGTTTCGGGGTACGAGCAGTACTTC CASSPLVSGYEQYF
TRBJ1-1 TRBV19 TRBD1 NA TGTGCCAGTAGTGCCATTGACAGGGGGTGGACTGAAGCTTTCTTT CASSAIDRGWTEAFF
TRBJ2-5 TRBV18 TRBD2 once TGTGCCAGCTCACCAGGGACTAGCGGGAGAGAGACCCAGTACTTC CASSPGTSGRETQYF
TRBJ1-4 TRBV7-9 TRBD1 once TGTGCCAGCAGCTTAGCCGGGACAGGGAATGAAAAACTGTTTTTT CASSLAGTGNEKLFF
TRBJ2-5 TRBV11-2 TRBD1 NA TGTGCCAGCAGTTGGGGGACAGGGGGGGACCAAGAGACCCAGTACTTC CASSWGTGGDQETQYF
TRBJ2-1 TRBV5-1 TRBD1 NA TGCGCCAGCACCGGACAGGGTTACAATGAGCAGTTCTTC CASTGQGYNEQFF
TRBJ2-7 TRBV28 TRBD1 NA TGTGCCAGCACGCCGGACAGGATTCAGTACTTC CASTPDRIQYF
TRBJ2-5 TRBV5-4 NA NA TGTGCCAGCAGCTCCCTAGGTCAAGAGACCCAGTACTTC CASSSLGQETQYF
TRBJ2-5 TRBV7-6 TRBD2 NA TGTGCCAGCAGCTTAGCGGTAGCGGGAGGTGGGGAGACCCAGTACTTC CASSLAVAGGGETQYF
TRBJ1-2 TRBV4-3 NA once TGCGCCAGCAGCCAAGACAGGCCCTCTGGAATGAATTATGGCTACACCTTC CASSQDRPSGMNYGYTF
TRBJ2-5 TRBV7-8 TRBD2 NA TGTGCCAGCAGCCCAAGACGACTAGCGGGAGTATATCAGTACTTC CASSPRRLAGVYQYF
TRBJ2-5 TRBV2 NA NA TGTGCCAGCAGTTTAGGGCAGGGTCAAGAGACCCAGTACTTC CASSLGQGQETQYF
TRBJ2-5 TRBV27 NA NA NA CASSPLGTRGSRPSTSGETQYF
TRBJ2-3 TRBV4-1 TRBD2 NA TGCGCCAGCAGCCAAGAAATCGGACTAGCGGGAGAAGATACGCAGTATTTT CASSQEIGLAGEDTQYF
TRBJ2-2 TRBV5-1 NA NA TGCGCCAGCAGCTTAGCGGTTTTGAACACCGGGGAGCTGTTTTTT CASSLAVLNTGELFF
TRBJ2-7 TRBV9 TRBD1 NA TGTGCCAGCAGCCCGCGGACAGGGACTTCCTACGAGCAGTACTTC CASSPRTGTSYEQYF
TRBJ1-1 TRBV7-3 NA NA TGTGCCAGCAGCTTAACGGGGACAGAAGCTTTCTTT CASSLTGTEAFF
TRBJ2-7 TRBV4-3 TRBD1 NA TGCGCCAGCAGCCAGGGGGGGGACAGGGTCCACGAGCAGTACTTC CASSQGGDRVHEQYF